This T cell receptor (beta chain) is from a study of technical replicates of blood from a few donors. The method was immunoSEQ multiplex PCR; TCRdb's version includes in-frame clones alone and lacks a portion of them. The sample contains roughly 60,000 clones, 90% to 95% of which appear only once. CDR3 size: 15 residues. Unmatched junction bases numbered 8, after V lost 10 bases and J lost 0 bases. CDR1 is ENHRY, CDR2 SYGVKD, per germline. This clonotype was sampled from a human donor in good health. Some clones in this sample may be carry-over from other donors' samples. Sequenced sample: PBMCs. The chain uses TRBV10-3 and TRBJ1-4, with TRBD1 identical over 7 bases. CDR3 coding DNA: TGTGCCACCTCGCCAGGGACAGCAACTAATGAAAAACTGTTTTTT. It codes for CATSPGTATNEKLFF.